This record looks at one T cell receptor beta chain sequence and its context. These data originate in a study of shared clonotypes between healthy human individuals. As for the study in general: Per donor, three plates held CD4 naive cells, three held CD4 memory, two held CD8 naive and one held CD8 memory.

With V trimmed by 10 bases and J by 6 bases, 8 bases remained unmatched. CDR3 length: 14 residues. Germline CDR1 MNHEY, CDR2 SVGAGI. The protocol was immunoSEQ multiplex PCR, while the TCRdb copy is restricted to in-frame clones and leaves out a portion. The table shows around 510,000 clones, with 95% to 96% occurring only once. Material: naive CD4+ T cells sorted from blood. Documented subset: CD45RA+ positively selected. The chain joins TRBV6-5 to TRBJ2-2, with 10 bases matching TRBD1. The receptor was derived from a woman in her twenties or thirties in good health. The CDR3 here is CATGRTGGAGELFF. CDR3 sequence (DNA): TGTGCCACCGGCCGGACAGGGGGTGCCGGGGAGCTGTTTTTT.